This entry concerns a single T cell receptor (beta chain). Its antigen is currently unknown. Vbeta (60) and Jbeta (13) primers were used in the PCR. Sequencing was performed with immunoSEQ multiplex PCR; in TCRdb, only in-frame clones are kept and a portion is missing. The sample holds around 68,000 clones, over 75% seen once. This record belongs to a study of cytomegalovirus exposure and HLA in healthy donors. Study-level findings and limits: Specificity of a few CMV-associated chains for CMV antigens was verified in vitro.

Healthy bone marrow donors made up the donor group. The sample was PBMCs. The sequence came from a female donor in good health and CMV-seronegative.

CDR3 DNA sequence: TGCGCCAGCAGCGTGGGCCCCCCAGGCCGAAGCTCCTACGAGCAGTACTTC. This codes for CASSVGPPGRSSYEQYF. The chain joins TRBV5-1 to TRBJ2-7, with no clear D. V gave up 4 bases and J gave up 0 bases, with 20 bases separating them. CDR1 is SGHRS and CDR2 is YFSETQ in the germline V gene. The CDR3 length is 17 residues.